Shown below are 29 T cell receptor beta chains from a single sample sequenced in a study of cytomegalovirus exposure and HLA in healthy donors (dated by TCRdb to 2016 to 2017). Library preparation was by the immunoSEQ multiplex PCR assay. A mixture of 60 forward primers for TCR Vbeta segments and 13 reverse primers for TCR Jbeta segments was used in the multiplex PCR. This is the immuneACCESS table as TCRdb keeps it, with only in-frame sequences that have V and J called. A part of the clones is gone; compared with another copy, unresolved V genes explain less than half, and the rest is unexplained. A total of approximately 170,000 clones appear in this sample, 70% to 75% of them only once. The ten largest clones take up more than 4% of the sample. Material for sequencing was PBMCs. These receptors were collected from a man aged 25-40 years in good health and CMV-seropositive.

J is TRBJ2-1 and V is TRBV7-3, with 8 positions matching TRBD2. V gave up 5 bases and J gave up 7 bases; unmatched junction bases: 7. Per the germline V gene, CDR1 is SGHTA and CDR2 is FQGTGA. The CDR3 sequence is 14 residues long. CDR3 sequence (DNA): TGTGCCAGCAGCCCGGGACTAGGAGGGAATGAGCAGTTCTTC. Its protein is CASSPGLGGNEQFF.

This chain uses TRBV4-3 with TRBJ2-4; 7 bases line up with TRBD1. The CDR3 totals 16 residues. J was trimmed by 10 bases and V by 0 bases; bases with no gene match: 12. Germline V gives CDR1 LGHNA, CDR2 YSLEER. CDR3 coding DNA: TGCGCCAGCAGCCAAGATTTAAGTGGCACAGGGGAAATTCAGTACTTC. Its translation is CASSQDLSGTGEIQYF.

This chain joins TRBV6-6 and TRBJ2-5, with a weak D call TRBD1 (6 bases). The CDR3 contains 14 residues. The germline V gene has CDR1 MNHNY and CDR2 SVGAGI (reference sequence). V lost 6 bases and J lost 4, with 15 bases in between. CDR3 sequence: CASRNRDRTETQYF. The CDR3 region has the DNA TGTGCCAGCAGGAACAGGGATCGGACAGAGACCCAGTACTTC.

Concerning this clone: The same CDR3 can be traced to other DNA sequences in this sample. J is TRBJ1-6 and V is TRBV11-1; possible D gene TRBD1, 6 bases. Looked up from germline, CDR1 is SGHAT and CDR2 is FQDESV (reference sequence). The V end was cut by 1 base, the J end by 10 bases, with 14 bases between. This CDR3 region has 15 residues. CDR3 protein: CASSLGRGRHSPLHF. CDR3 DNA sequence: TGTGCCAGCAGCTTAGGCAGGGGCCGGCACTCACCCCTCCACTTT. The full variable domain, its missing parts supplied by reference TRBV11-1 and TRBJ1-6, is EAEVAQSPRYKITEKSQAVAFWCDPISGHATLYWYRQILGQGPELLVQFQDESVVDDSQLPKDRFSAERLKGVDSTLKIQPAELGDSAMYLCASSLGRGRHSPLHFGNGTRLTVT.

The chain carries TRBV30 and TRBJ2-1, with TRBD2 as a possible D gene (7 bases). Germline V gives CDR1 GTSNPN, CDR2 SVGIG (reference sequence). The V and J ends lost 0 bases and 8 bases respectively, with 17 bases between them. This CDR3 has 15 residues. CDR3 sequence: CAWSVLDRGAHEQFF. CDR3 sequence (DNA): TGTGCCTGGAGTGTACTTGATCGGGGGGCCCATGAGCAGTTCTTC.

This chain links TRBV4-3 with TRBJ1-2; D gene uncertain. The CDR3 contains 15 residues. Germline V CDR1 and CDR2: LGHNA, YSLEER. Trimming left V 4 bases short and J 4 bases short, with 16 bases between. Written as DNA, the CDR3 is TGCGCCAGCAGCCGTCGACATGGCGATATCTATGGCTACACCTTC. Translation gives CASSRRHGDIYGYTF.

The rearrangement links TRBV9 to TRBJ1-6, with D hard to call. The CDR3 covers 14 residues. CDR1 and CDR2 (germline): SGDLS, YYNGEE. Trimming took 2 bases from V and 4 from J, leaving 7 bases between them. CDR3 protein: CASSVGRYNSPLHF. The CDR3, as DNA: TGTGCCAGCAGCGTTGGCAGGTATAATTCACCCCTCCACTTT.

This clone was counted between two and nine times. The V call is TRBV27, the J call TRBJ2-1; D is perhaps TRBD2 (6 bases). Trimming removed 6 bases at V and 2 bases at J, with 17 bases between. The CDR3 sequence is 16 residues long. CDR1 and CDR2 from the germline V gene are MNHEY and SMNVEV (reference sequence). This chain's CDR3 is CASSQGTSWPYNEQFF. The CDR3 DNA reads as TGTGCCAGCAGCCAAGGGACTTCCTGGCCCTACAATGAGCAGTTCTTC.

The chain joins TRBV7-9 to TRBJ2-3; TRBD2 aligns across 8 bases. J was trimmed by 2 bases and V by 5 bases; bases with no gene match: 9. CDR1 and CDR2 (germline): SEHNR, FQNEAQ (reference sequence). CDR3 length: 16 residues. This CDR3 reads CASSQSGREVTDTQYF. The CDR3 nucleotides are TGTGCCAGCAGCCAAAGTGGGCGGGAGGTCACAGATACGCAGTATTTT.

The rearrangement joins TRBV27 to TRBJ2-3; no firm D call. V was clipped by 5 bases and J by 2 bases, with 5 bases between them. The CDR3 extends over 12 amino acids. Germline V gene sequence: CDR1 MNHEY, CDR2 SMNVEV (reference sequence). The CDR3 protein is CASSLLTDTQYF. The CDR3 DNA reads as TGTGCCAGCAGTCTACTCACAGATACGCAGTATTTT.

This clone was counted only a few times. CDR3 sequence reads: CASSGGLGLASYNEQFF. Here the CDR3 DNA reads TGTGCCAGCAGTGGAGGTCTCGGTCTAGCGTCATACAATGAGCAGTTCTTC. The chain uses TRBV6-1 and TRBJ2-1; a weak D match, TRBD2 (6 bases). Trimming took off 4 bases at V and 4 bases at J, with 20 bases between the two ends. The CDR3 length is 17 residues. CDR1 is MNHNS, CDR2 SASEGT, per germline.

The chain carries TRBV9 and TRBJ1-1; a possible D gene is TRBD1 (6 bases). Germline V lookup: CDR1 SGDLS, CDR2 YYNGEE. There are 19 residues in the CDR3. Trimming pared 4 bases from V and 1 base from J, leaving 26 bases between. The CDR3 here is CASSPNGEGGGSRNTEAFF. In DNA, the CDR3 is TGTGCCAGCAGCCCGAACGGAGAGGGGGGGGGCTCAAGGAACACTGAAGCTTTCTTT.

The chain links TRBV11-3 to TRBJ2-1; 8 nucleotides align to TRBD1. The CDR3 sequence is 14 residues long. Trimming removed 1 base from V and 8 bases from J; junction bases left unmatched: 4. The germline V gene encodes CDR1 SGHNT and CDR2 YENEEA. As DNA, the CDR3 is TGTGCCAGCAGCTTAGGGACAGGGTTGGATGAGCAGTTCTTC. Amino acid sequence: CASSLGTGLDEQFF.

This clone was seen only once. This chain connects TRBV28 to TRBJ2-5, with 10 bases aligning to TRBD1. The germline gives CDR1 MDHEN, CDR2 SYDVKM. V gave up 5 bases and J gave up 2 bases; unmatched junction bases: 2. This CDR3 has 14 amino acids. The CDR3 nucleotides are TGTGCCAGCAGTCAGGACAGGGGGCAAGAGACCCAGTACTTC. Translated, it gives CASSQDRGQETQYF.

A single count supports this clone. The gene calls are TRBV11-2 and TRBJ2-6; D is perhaps TRBD1 (5 bases). Trimming shortened V by 3 bases and J by 0 bases, and 6 bases separated the two germline ends. The V gene's germline CDR1 is SGHAT and CDR2 FQNNGV. The CDR3 sequence is 15 residues long. CDR3 residues: CASSLGPSGANVLTF. CDR3 DNA: TGTGCCAGCAGCTTGGGGCCCTCTGGGGCCAACGTCCTGACTTTC.

The chain couples TRBV5-1 to TRBJ2-3; maybe TRBD1 (5 bases). The ends were cut back, 0 bases at V and 4 bases at J, with 12 bases in the middle. CDR1 is SGHRS, CDR2 YFSETQ, per germline. This CDR3 comprises 15 residues. CDR3 loop: CASSLVGQGADTQYF. CDR3 nucleotide sequence: TGCGCCAGCAGCTTGGTGGGCCAGGGCGCAGATACGCAGTATTTT.

The chain is built from TRBV25-1 and TRBJ1-4; possibly TRBD1 for D (5 bases). V lost 2 bases and J lost 6, with 10 bases in between. Germline lookup yields CDR1 MGHDK and CDR2 SYGVNS. There are 14 residues in the CDR3. CDR3 coding DNA: TGTGCCAGCAGTGAACCCCAGGGCTATGAAAAACTGTTTTTT. Translating it yields CASSEPQGYEKLFF.

V usage is TRBV9 and J usage is TRBJ2-4, with TRBD2 matching 8 bases. The trim removed 0 bases at V and 7 bases at J, leaving 6 bases unmatched. This CDR3 has 15 residues. Germline V gene data show CDR1 as SGDLS and CDR2 as YYNGEE. For the CDR3, the DNA is TGTGCCAGCAGCGTAGTCCCGGGGGGGCCGAACATTCAGTACTTC. Its translation: CASSVVPGGPNIQYF.

This chain uses TRBV18 with TRBJ2-7; 9 bases map to TRBD1. The CDR3 extends over 17 amino acids. V dropped 6 bases and J dropped 1; count of bases not matched to a gene: 13. From germline, CDR1 is KGHSH and CDR2 LQKENI. The CDR3 DNA follows: TGTGCCAGCTCTCCGGTTAGGGACAGGGTTTTTTCCTACGAGCAGTACTTC. Translating gives CASSPVRDRVFSYEQYF.

This clone was picked up one time. The chain is built from TRBV7-2 and TRBJ1-4; D might be TRBD1 (5 bases). V gave up 4 bases and J gave up 8 bases, with 20 bases separating them. Germline loops: CDR1 SGHTA, CDR2 FQGNSA. The CDR3 contains 16 residues. CDR3 nucleotides: TGTGCCAGCAGCTCAAGGCTGGAGGGGATCGGGGAAAAACTGTTTTTT. Its translation: CASSSRLEGIGEKLFF. The entire variable domain, with the rest obtained from reference TRBV7-2 and TRBJ1-4, is as follows: GAGVSQSPSNKVTEKGKDVELRCDPISGHTALYWYRQSLGQGLEFLIYFQGNSAPDKSGLPSDRFSAERTGGSVSTLTIQRTQQEDSAVYLCASSSRLEGIGEKLFFGSGTQLSVL.

This chain links TRBV5-1 with TRBJ2-1, with D perhaps TRBD2 (7 bases). Trimming stripped 4 bases from V and 10 bases from J, with 21 bases between. Germline V gives CDR1 SGHRS, CDR2 YFSETQ. The CDR3 sequence is 15 residues long. CDR3 region: CASSPVAGASREQFF. As DNA, the CDR3 is TGCGCCAGCAGCCCCGTTGCGGGGGCCTCCAGAGAGCAGTTCTTC.

The chain couples TRBV7-8 to TRBJ2-1; D gene unclear. The length of the CDR3 is 16 residues. The germline gives CDR1 SGHVS, CDR2 FQNEAQ. V was shortened by 1 base and J by 0 bases, with 10 bases between the two germline ends. The CDR3 protein is CASSLVMASSYNEQFF. The CDR3 nucleotides are TGTGCCAGCAGCTTAGTGATGGCCAGCTCCTACAATGAGCAGTTCTTC.

This chain joins TRBV29-1 and TRBJ2-7; D is perhaps TRBD2 (5 bases). The germline V gene has CDR1 SQVTM and CDR2 ANQGSEA. The CDR3 loop spans 15 amino acids. V lost 1 base and J lost 0, with 13 bases in between. CDR3 loop: CSVEVPGESSYEQYF. In DNA, the CDR3 is TGCAGCGTTGAAGTACCCGGGGAGAGCTCCTACGAGCAGTACTTC.

This clone was picked up one time. The chain employs TRBV10-3 and TRBJ1-3; D ambiguous. V lost 4 bases to trimming and J lost 2 bases, with 6 bases between them. This CDR3 region has 13 residues. Germline values: CDR1 ENHRY, CDR2 SYGVKD. CDR3 protein: CAISGGAGNTIYF. The CDR3 DNA reads TGTGCCATCAGTGGCGGGGCTGGAAACACCATATATTTT.

This sequence joins TRBV10-3 and TRBJ2-2; 10 bases are shared with TRBD2. Looked up from germline, CDR1 is ENHRY and CDR2 is SYGVKD. With 2 bases clipped from V and 0 bases from J, the junction kept 0 bases outside the gene matches. The CDR3 is 16 amino acids. The CDR3 spells CAISETSGTNTGELFF. CDR3 nucleotides: TGTGCCATCAGTGAGACTAGCGGGACGAACACCGGGGAGCTGTTTTTT.

The table lists this clone with a count of one. The J gene is TRBJ2-3, the V gene TRBV21-1; the table's D call TRBD1 went unverified against the DNA. TRBV21-1 is deemed a pseudogene. The length of the CDR3 is 17 residues. CDR3: CASSNRTLWGSTDTQYF. The CDR3 DNA follows: TGTGCCAGCAGCAACCGAACATTATGGGGCAGCACAGATACGCAGTATTTT.

The chain has TRBV7-8 and TRBJ1-1, with D uncertain. CDR1 and CDR2 from the germline V gene are SGHVS and FQNEAQ. Trimming left V 1 base short and J 3 bases short, with 9 bases between. This CDR3 is 14 amino acids long. CDR3 region: CASSLDDIYTEAFF. The CDR3 DNA is TGTGCCAGCAGCTTAGATGACATCTACACTGAAGCTTTCTTT.

This chain joins TRBV2 and TRBJ1-2; 7 bases match TRBD1. This CDR3 spans 14 amino acids. V trimming: 5 bases; J trimming: 4 bases; junction bases outside the gene matches: 7. Per germline, CDR1 SNHLY and CDR2 FYNNEI. The CDR3: CASSTTGATYGYTF. CDR3 in DNA: TGTGCCAGCAGTACTACAGGGGCGACCTATGGCTACACCTTC. The full variable domain, with the rest looked up from reference TRBV2 and TRBJ1-2, is EPEVTQTPSHQVTQMGQEVILRCVPISNHLYFYWYRQILGQKVEFLVSFYNNEISEKSEIFDDQFSVERPDGSNFTLKIRSTKLEDSAMYFCASSTTGATYGYTFGSGTRLTVV.

A remark on this clone: A junction end diverges from the germline sequence, so it may reflect a read error. The V call is TRBV29-1, the J call TRBJ2-7; tentative D call: TRBD1 (5 bases). CDR3 length equals 14 residues. The V gene's germline CDR1 is SQVTM and CDR2 ANQGSEA. CDR3 bases: TGCAGCGTTGAAGATCTGACAGTTCAAGAGACCCAGTGCTTC. This translates into CSVEDLTVQETQCF.